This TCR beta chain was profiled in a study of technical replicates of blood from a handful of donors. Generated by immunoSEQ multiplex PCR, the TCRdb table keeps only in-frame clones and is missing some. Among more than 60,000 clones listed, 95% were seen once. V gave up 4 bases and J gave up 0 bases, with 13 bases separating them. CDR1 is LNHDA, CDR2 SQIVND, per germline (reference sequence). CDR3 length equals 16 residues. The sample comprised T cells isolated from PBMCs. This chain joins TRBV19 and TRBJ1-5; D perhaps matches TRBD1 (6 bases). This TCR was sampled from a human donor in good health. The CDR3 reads CASSTTGKFSNQPQHF. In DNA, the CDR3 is TGTGCCAGTAGTACGACAGGAAAGTTTAGCAATCAGCCCCAGCATTTT. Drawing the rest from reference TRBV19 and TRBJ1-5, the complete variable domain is DGGITQSPKYLFRKEGQNVTLSCEQNLNHDAMYWYRQDPGQGLRLIYYSQIVNDFQKGDIAEGYSVSREKKESFPLTVTSAQKNPTAFYLCASSTTGKFSNQPQHFGDGTRLSIL.